This T cell receptor (beta chain) appears in the sequencing data of a study of cytomegalovirus exposure and HLA in healthy donors. Study background: Earlier, almost 120 million unique TCR beta sequences were recovered from approximately 180 million T cells by an analysis. Out of a few hundred genotyped donors, less than 85% belonged to the Caucasian-associated ancestry cluster.

For this clone: The antigen remains undetermined.

In the PCR, 60 Vbeta and 13 Jbeta primers were used. Profiling relied on immunoSEQ multiplex PCR, and the TCRdb table lists in-frame clones only, not all of them. Found here are 150,000 to 200,000 clones, over 60% of them singletons; the top ten hold about 3.1%. Study-level results: Compared with the roughly 730-donor mean, an Asian-associated ancestry cluster reportedly had fewer N-insertions, according to a later analysis. As a later analysis showed, a missense DCLRE1C variant was linked to trimming of TCR beta V- and J-genes.

The junction had 3 bases not matched to a gene; V was cut back by 3 bases and J by 7 bases. The CDR3 consists of 15 residues. CDR1 is MDHEN, CDR2 SYDVKM, per germline. Sequencing was done on a sample of PBMCs. The chain joins TRBV28 to TRBJ2-1; 13 bases match TRBD2. This TCR was sampled from a male donor in good health and CMV-seronegative. In nucleotides, the CDR3 is TGTGCCAGCAGTTTGGTGACTAGCGGGGGGAATGAGCAGTTCTTC. Its protein product is CASSLVTSGGNEQFF.